The clone carrying this TCR beta chain showed up many times. These data belong to a study of T-cell reconstitution after alpha-beta-depleted transplantation in children. The length of the CDR3 is 12 residues. Trimming stripped 2 bases from V and 5 bases from J, with 5 bases between. Germline lookup yields CDR1 MNHEY and CDR2 SVGAGI. Unique molecular identifiers were built into the TCRbeta library. TCRdb reanalysed the PCR reads using MiXCR and keeps one entry per CDR3 protein. The data hold 350,000 to 450,000 distinct CDR3 sequences, with roughly 22% observed a single time. The sample here was PBMCs from the stem cell graft donor, taken from the stem cell graft. The clonotype comes from a human donor who donated a stem cell graft to a child with acute myeloid leukemia. This rearrangement joins TRBV6-5 to TRBJ2-3; maybe TRBD2 (5 bases). CDR3 protein: CASSYRGDTQYF. CDR3 nucleotides: TGTGCCAGCAGTTACCGGGGAGATACGCAGTATTTT.